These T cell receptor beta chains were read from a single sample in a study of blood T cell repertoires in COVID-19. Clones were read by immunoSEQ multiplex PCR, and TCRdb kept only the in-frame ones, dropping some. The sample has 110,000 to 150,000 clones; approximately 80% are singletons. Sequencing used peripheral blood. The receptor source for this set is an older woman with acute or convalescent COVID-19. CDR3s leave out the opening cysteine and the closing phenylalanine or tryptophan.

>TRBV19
ASSIGRVLRKGYT
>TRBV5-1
ASSPGTANYGYT
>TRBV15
ATSRSTLSVLDTQY
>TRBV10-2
ASSVGVAGDTQY
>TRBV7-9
ASSSQGSEQY
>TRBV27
ASSPWTTYNEQF
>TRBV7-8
ASSLWTLQSSGNTIY
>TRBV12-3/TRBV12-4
ASSFPNSPLH
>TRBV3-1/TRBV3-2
ASSRGRSGTLTSPLH
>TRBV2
ASKMRDSGNEQF